This T cell receptor beta chain was recorded in a study of neurological immune-mediated disorders. It was from 2 million PBMCs stored at -80 C that the unsorted libraries were obtained. Germline V lookup: CDR1 SGHRS, CDR2 YFSETQ. Trimming removed 4 bases from V and 1 base from J, with 14 bases in between. CDR3 length equals 15 residues. Synthesis of cDNA used 5'RACE (with 10-nucleotide random UMIs). MiXCR was run by TCRdb on the 5' RACE reads, yielding one entry per CDR3 protein. The sample contains 45,000 to 70,000 distinct CDR3 sequences, more than 4% of which appear only once. Broader study findings: No CDR3 amino acid sequences were shared by expanded clones across subjects, suggesting private repertoires in all groups.

This clonotype was detected ten times or more. The antigen is undetermined. Sample: PBMCs. The chain combines TRBV5-1 with TRBJ1-1; D possibly corresponds to TRBD1 (5 bases). The sequence was collected from a man in his fifties with multiple sclerosis. The CDR3 spells CASSLRQTPNTEAFF. The DNA for the CDR3 is TGCGCCAGCAGCCTAAGACAGACCCCGAACACTGAAGCTTTCTTT.